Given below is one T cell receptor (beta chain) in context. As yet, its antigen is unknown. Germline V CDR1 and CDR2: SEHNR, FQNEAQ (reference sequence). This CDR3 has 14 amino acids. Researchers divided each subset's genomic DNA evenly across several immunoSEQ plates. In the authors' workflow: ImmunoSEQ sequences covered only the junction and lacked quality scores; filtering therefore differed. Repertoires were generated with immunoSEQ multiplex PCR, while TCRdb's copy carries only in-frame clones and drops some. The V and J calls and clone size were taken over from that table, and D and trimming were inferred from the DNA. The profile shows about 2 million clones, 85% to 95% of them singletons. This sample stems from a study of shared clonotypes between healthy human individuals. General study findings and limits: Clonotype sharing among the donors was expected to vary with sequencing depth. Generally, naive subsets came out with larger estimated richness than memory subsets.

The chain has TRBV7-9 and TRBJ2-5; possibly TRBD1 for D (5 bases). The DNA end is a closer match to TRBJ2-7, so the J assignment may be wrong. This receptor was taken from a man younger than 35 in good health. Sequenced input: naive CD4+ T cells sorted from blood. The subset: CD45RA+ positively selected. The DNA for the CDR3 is TGTGCCAGCAGCCGACAGTCTAATTCCTACGAGCAGTACTTC. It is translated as CASSRQSNSYEQYF.